The next 2 T cell receptor beta chains were all read from a single sample in a study of blood T cells in healthy people across ages. PCR was performed a second time for roughly 7 to 11 cycles using a sample-barcoded 5' primer and a J-beta primer mix. TCRdb independently ran MiXCR on the 5' RACE reads; one entry per CDR3 protein. The table includes around 990,000 distinct CDR3 sequences, about 23% detected once. These data were also filed under a second study, of T cells of mothers and their children.

Material: blood. All receptors derive from a girl aged 2-10 years in good health.

A word on this clonotype: The junction does not match germline at one end; this may be a read error. The chain uses TRBV2 and TRBJ2-2; unclear D gene. The germline V gene has CDR1 SNHLY and CDR2 FYNNEI. This CDR3 has 15 residues. CDR3 sequence reads: CVSSGSLRNTGELFF. The DNA for the CDR3 is TGTGTCAGCAGTGGGTCTCTGCGGAACACCGGGGAGCTGTTTTTT.

This clonotype has only a few counts. The chain is built from TRBV7-8 and TRBJ1-2; no definite D call. Germline assignment: CDR1 SGHVS and CDR2 FQNEAQ. V was cut by 5 bases and J by 4 bases, with 17 bases left in between. This CDR3 contains 15 residues. CDR3 nucleotide sequence: TGTGCCAGCAGCGGATACCGGGAGTTCCTCTATGGCTACACCTTC. Translated: CASSGYREFLYGYTF.